This is a list of T cell receptor beta chains from one sample in a study of T cell responses to AZD1222 COVID-19 vaccine. This table comes from immunoSEQ multiplex PCR, and its TCRdb copy is limited to in-frame clones, with some not included. The sample contains over 150,000 clones, 90% to 95% of which appear only once. The sample in question was peripheral blood, obtained 28 days after the second dose of the MenACWY control vaccine. Source of these receptors: an adult who received the MenACWY meningococcal vaccine as a control. The CDR3 runs from the conserved cysteine through the conserved F or W. Each record gives: J gene, V gene, clone size, D gene, CDR3 length, CDR3 DNA, CDR3 protein. D genes are given only for firm matches. The listing skips clone size in some rows; elsewhere it reads once, few, many or a size class.

j_call: TRBJ1-1
v_call: TRBV5-5
clone_size: .
d_call: TRBD1
cdr3_length: 14
cdr3_nt: TGTGCCAGCAGCCACAGGGGGGCGAACACTGAAGCTTTCTTT
cdr3_aa: CASSHRGANTEAFF

j_call: TRBJ1-1
v_call: TRBV11-2
clone_size: .
d_call: .
cdr3_length: 13
cdr3_nt: TGTGCCAGCAGCCTAGATCAGGGATTGAAGCTTTTCTTT
cdr3_aa: CASSLDQGLKLFF

j_call: TRBJ1-3
v_call: TRBV7-2
clone_size: .
d_call: .
cdr3_length: 15
cdr3_nt: TGTGCCAGCAGCTTAGATGTGTACTCTGGAAACACCATATATTTT
cdr3_aa: CASSLDVYSGNTIYF

j_call: TRBJ1-1
v_call: TRBV5-4
clone_size: .
d_call: .
cdr3_length: 13
cdr3_nt: TGTGCCAGCAGCCCGGACCGGTCTTCGGGAGCTTTCTTT
cdr3_aa: CASSPDRSSGAFF

j_call: TRBJ1-2
v_call: TRBV7-9
clone_size: .
d_call: .
cdr3_length: 13
cdr3_nt: TGTGCCAGCAGTCCAGGGGACGGCTATGGCTACACCTTC
cdr3_aa: CASSPGDGYGYTF

j_call: TRBJ2-5
v_call: TRBV6-2/TRBV6-3
clone_size: .
d_call: .
cdr3_length: 16
cdr3_nt: TGTGCCAGCAGTGGACTCCGGGACGAGATTGCTGTAACCCAGTACTTC
cdr3_aa: CASSGLRDEIAVTQYF

j_call: TRBJ1-2
v_call: TRBV3-1/TRBV3-2
clone_size: few
d_call: .
cdr3_length: 14
cdr3_nt: TGTGCCAGCAGCCAATCAGGGCCTCAGGAGGGCTACACCTTC
cdr3_aa: CASSQSGPQEGYTF

j_call: TRBJ2-3
v_call: TRBV5-4
clone_size: .
d_call: .
cdr3_length: 16
cdr3_nt: TGTGCCAGCAGCCGCGCTTTGGGGGGTGGCACAGATACGCAGTATTTT
cdr3_aa: CASSRALGGGTDTQYF

j_call: TRBJ2-7
v_call: TRBV3-1/TRBV3-2
clone_size: .
d_call: .
cdr3_length: 14
cdr3_nt: TGTGCCAGCAGCCCTCAGCTAGTTCCCTACGAGCAGTACTTC
cdr3_aa: CASSPQLVPYEQYF

j_call: TRBJ2-7
v_call: TRBV7-2
clone_size: .
d_call: .
cdr3_length: 16
cdr3_nt: TGTGCCAGCAGCTTAGCGGGCAGGGTGGACTACTACGAGCAGTACTTC
cdr3_aa: CASSLAGRVDYYEQYF

j_call: TRBJ1-5
v_call: TRBV7-8
clone_size: once
d_call: .
cdr3_length: 16
cdr3_nt: TGTGCCAGCAGCTTAAGTAGCTCACGGGGCAATCAGCCCCAGCATTTT
cdr3_aa: CASSLSSSRGNQPQHF

j_call: TRBJ1-1
v_call: TRBV7-3
clone_size: .
d_call: .
cdr3_length: 15
cdr3_nt: TGTGCCAGCAGCTTAATGGCGGGGCGCAACACTGAAGCTTTCTTT
cdr3_aa: CASSLMAGRNTEAFF

j_call: TRBJ1-1
v_call: TRBV5-5
clone_size: .
d_call: TRBD1
cdr3_length: 13
cdr3_nt: TGTGCCAGCAGCGCCGGGACAGGGAAACAAGCTTTCTTT
cdr3_aa: CASSAGTGKQAFF

j_call: TRBJ2-7
v_call: TRBV10-3
clone_size: .
d_call: .
cdr3_length: 11
cdr3_nt: TGTGCCACCGCTGAGGGCTACGAGCAGTACTTC
cdr3_aa: CATAEGYEQYF

j_call: TRBJ1-2
v_call: TRBV19
clone_size: .
d_call: .
cdr3_length: 15
cdr3_nt: TGTGCCAGTGGCGGAGGGGAAGTCTCTATTCGTGGCTACACCTTC
cdr3_aa: CASGGGEVSIRGYTF

j_call: TRBJ2-1
v_call: TRBV7-9
clone_size: .
d_call: TRBD1
cdr3_length: 16
cdr3_nt: TGTGCCAGCAGCCTCCGGACAGGGGAGAAAGGTAATGAGCAGTTCTTC
cdr3_aa: CASSLRTGEKGNEQFF

j_call: TRBJ2-7
v_call: TRBV6-5
clone_size: .
d_call: .
cdr3_length: 13
cdr3_nt: TGTGCCAGCACCCTCTCTAGCAGCTACGAGCAGTACTTC
cdr3_aa: CASTLSSSYEQYF

j_call: TRBJ2-1
v_call: TRBV6-2/TRBV6-3
clone_size: .
d_call: .
cdr3_length: 14
cdr3_nt: TGTGCCAGCAGTTACTCACTAGCTTCCAATGAGCAGTTCTTC
cdr3_aa: CASSYSLASNEQFF

j_call: TRBJ1-2
v_call: TRBV28
clone_size: .
d_call: .
cdr3_length: 14
cdr3_nt: TGTGCCAGCAGTTCTTGGACCGGGAACTATGGCTACACCTTC
cdr3_aa: CASSSWTGNYGYTF

j_call: TRBJ1-2
v_call: TRBV30
clone_size: .
d_call: .
cdr3_length: 14
cdr3_nt: TGTGCCTGGAGTGGGGGGAGCTGGAACTATGGCTACACCTTC
cdr3_aa: CAWSGGSWNYGYTF

j_call: TRBJ2-1
v_call: TRBV6-2/TRBV6-3
clone_size: .
d_call: .
cdr3_length: 13
cdr3_nt: TGTGCCAGCAGCCGCCCCTACCTCAATGAGCAGTTCTTC
cdr3_aa: CASSRPYLNEQFF

j_call: TRBJ1-1
v_call: TRBV4-2
clone_size: .
d_call: .
cdr3_length: 14
cdr3_nt: TGTGCCAGCAGCCAAGAGACCTCGATCACTGAAGCTTTCTTT
cdr3_aa: CASSQETSITEAFF

j_call: TRBJ2-7
v_call: TRBV30
clone_size: .
d_call: .
cdr3_length: 14
cdr3_nt: TGTGCCTGGAGTGGTTGGGGGCGCACCTACGAGCAGTACTTC
cdr3_aa: CAWSGWGRTYEQYF

j_call: TRBJ1-4
v_call: TRBV28
clone_size: .
d_call: .
cdr3_length: 15
cdr3_nt: TGTGCCAGCAGTGCCGGGGGGTCAACTAATGAAAAACTGTTTTTT
cdr3_aa: CASSAGGSTNEKLFF

j_call: TRBJ1-1
v_call: TRBV6-5
clone_size: .
d_call: .
cdr3_length: 15
cdr3_nt: TGTGCCAGCAGTTCCCCGGGCCGGCTATTCGCTGAAGCTTTCTTT
cdr3_aa: CASSSPGRLFAEAFF

j_call: TRBJ1-2
v_call: TRBV19
clone_size: .
d_call: TRBD1
cdr3_length: 14
cdr3_nt: TGTGCCAGTAGTCCCACAGGGGCTGGCTATGGCTACACCTTC
cdr3_aa: CASSPTGAGYGYTF

j_call: TRBJ1-1
v_call: TRBV6-5
clone_size: once
d_call: .
cdr3_length: 14
cdr3_nt: TGTGCCAGCAGTTACATAGGACAAGACACTGAAGCTTTCTTT
cdr3_aa: CASSYIGQDTEAFF

j_call: TRBJ1-6
v_call: TRBV5-1
clone_size: .
d_call: TRBD1
cdr3_length: 18
cdr3_nt: TGCGCCAGCAGCCGTCAAGGTCCCGGGACAGGGTCTGGGTCACCCCTCCACTTT
cdr3_aa: CASSRQGPGTGSGSPLHF

j_call: TRBJ2-1
v_call: TRBV19
clone_size: .
d_call: TRBD1
cdr3_length: 18
cdr3_nt: TGTGCCAGTAGTATAGGCCTCCCGGGACAGGGTGGATACAATGAGCAGTTCTTC
cdr3_aa: CASSIGLPGQGGYNEQFF

j_call: TRBJ1-1
v_call: TRBV6-5
clone_size: once
d_call: .
cdr3_length: 16
cdr3_nt: TGTGCCAGCAGTTCTAGGCAAGGGACCATGAACACTGAAGCTTTCTTT
cdr3_aa: CASSSRQGTMNTEAFF

j_call: TRBJ2-2
v_call: TRBV11-1
clone_size: few
d_call: .
cdr3_length: 16
cdr3_nt: TGTGCCAGCAGCATCCAGGGGGGGCTGAACACCGGGGAGCTGTTTTTT
cdr3_aa: CASSIQGGLNTGELFF

j_call: TRBJ2-1
v_call: TRBV28
clone_size: .
d_call: .
cdr3_length: 14
cdr3_nt: TGTGCCAGCGGACTCGGGAACAGAGACAATGAGCAGTTCTTC
cdr3_aa: CASGLGNRDNEQFF

j_call: TRBJ2-7
v_call: TRBV6-6
clone_size: .
d_call: .
cdr3_length: 14
cdr3_nt: TGTGCCAGCAGTTACCGAGGGGCCCCCTACGAGCAGTACTTC
cdr3_aa: CASSYRGAPYEQYF

j_call: TRBJ1-6
v_call: TRBV5-1
clone_size: few
d_call: .
cdr3_length: 15
cdr3_nt: TGCGCCAGCAGCTACGGGGGCAGGGGTGATTCACCCCTCCACTTT
cdr3_aa: CASSYGGRGDSPLHF

j_call: TRBJ1-2
v_call: TRBV10-3
clone_size: .
d_call: TRBD1
cdr3_length: 12
cdr3_nt: TGTGCCATCAGTCGGGACAGATATGGCTACACCTTC
cdr3_aa: CAISRDRYGYTF

j_call: TRBJ1-2
v_call: TRBV14
clone_size: .
d_call: .
cdr3_length: 13
cdr3_nt: TGTGCCAGCAGCGCGGGGAGGCTCTATGGCTACACCTTC
cdr3_aa: CASSAGRLYGYTF

j_call: TRBJ1-1
v_call: TRBV25-1
clone_size: .
d_call: .
cdr3_length: 15
cdr3_nt: TGTGCCAGCAGTGAATCTGCCGGGGGCAGGACTGAAGCTTTCTTT
cdr3_aa: CASSESAGGRTEAFF

j_call: TRBJ2-2
v_call: TRBV9
clone_size: once
d_call: .
cdr3_length: 12
cdr3_nt: TGTGCCAGCAGCGGAGATGGCGGGGAGCTGTTTTTT
cdr3_aa: CASSGDGGELFF

j_call: TRBJ2-5
v_call: TRBV29-1
clone_size: .
d_call: .
cdr3_length: 13
cdr3_nt: TGCAGCGTCCCGCTCGGGGGGCAGGCGACCCAGTACTTC
cdr3_aa: CSVPLGGQATQYF

j_call: TRBJ1-5
v_call: TRBV12-3/TRBV12-4
clone_size: .
d_call: .
cdr3_length: 13
cdr3_nt: TGTGCCAGCAGTCCATCAGGTAATCAGCCCCAGCATTTT
cdr3_aa: CASSPSGNQPQHF

j_call: TRBJ1-3
v_call: TRBV23-1
clone_size: .
d_call: TRBD1
cdr3_length: 15
cdr3_nt: TGCGCCAGGCCCAAGGGGGCTAGGTCTGGAAACACCATATATTTT
cdr3_aa: CARPKGARSGNTIYF

j_call: TRBJ2-6
v_call: TRBV19
clone_size: .
d_call: .
cdr3_length: 17
cdr3_nt: TGTGCCAGTAGTGTGGCAGGGGTTACCTCTGGGGCCAACGTCCTGACTTTC
cdr3_aa: CASSVAGVTSGANVLTF

j_call: TRBJ2-7
v_call: TRBV27
clone_size: .
d_call: TRBD2
cdr3_length: 17
cdr3_nt: TGTGCCTCAAATCGGGGCGGGGGGGCCTCCCCCTCCTACGAGCAGTACTTC
cdr3_aa: CASNRGGGASPSYEQYF

j_call: TRBJ1-4
v_call: TRBV11-2
clone_size: .
d_call: TRBD1
cdr3_length: 15
cdr3_nt: TGTGCCAGCAGCCTGACAGGGGGCGTCGTTGAAAAACTGTTTTTT
cdr3_aa: CASSLTGGVVEKLFF

j_call: TRBJ1-1
v_call: TRBV6-4
clone_size: .
d_call: TRBD1
cdr3_length: 14
cdr3_nt: TGTGCCAGCAGTGACTCCGGGACAGGGACTGGAGCTTTCTTT
cdr3_aa: CASSDSGTGTGAFF

j_call: TRBJ2-3
v_call: TRBV30
clone_size: once
d_call: .
cdr3_length: 16
cdr3_nt: TGTGCCTGGAGTGTAATGGGGGCCGAGGCCACAGATACGCAGTATTTT
cdr3_aa: CAWSVMGAEATDTQYF

j_call: TRBJ2-7
v_call: TRBV6-1
clone_size: .
d_call: TRBD1
cdr3_length: 14
cdr3_nt: TGTGCCAGCAGTGAAAGGCAGGGGGCGGGGGAGCAGTACTTC
cdr3_aa: CASSERQGAGEQYF

j_call: TRBJ1-3
v_call: TRBV28
clone_size: .
d_call: .
cdr3_length: 13
cdr3_nt: TGTGCCAGCAGTTTCGCTGATGGAAACACCATATATTTT
cdr3_aa: CASSFADGNTIYF

j_call: TRBJ1-2
v_call: TRBV12-3/TRBV12-4
clone_size: .
d_call: TRBD1
cdr3_length: 13
cdr3_nt: TGTGCCAGCAGGGACACAGGGGGATATGGCTACACCTTC
cdr3_aa: CASRDTGGYGYTF

j_call: TRBJ1-2
v_call: TRBV7-2
clone_size: .
d_call: .
cdr3_length: 13
cdr3_nt: TGTGCCAGCAGCTTAGATGGCGTGGGGAGCTACACCTTC
cdr3_aa: CASSLDGVGSYTF

j_call: TRBJ2-5
v_call: TRBV5-5
clone_size: .
d_call: .
cdr3_length: 15
cdr3_nt: TGTGCCAGCAGTCCCAGCCTAGGGTACCAAGAGACCCAGTACTTC
cdr3_aa: CASSPSLGYQETQYF